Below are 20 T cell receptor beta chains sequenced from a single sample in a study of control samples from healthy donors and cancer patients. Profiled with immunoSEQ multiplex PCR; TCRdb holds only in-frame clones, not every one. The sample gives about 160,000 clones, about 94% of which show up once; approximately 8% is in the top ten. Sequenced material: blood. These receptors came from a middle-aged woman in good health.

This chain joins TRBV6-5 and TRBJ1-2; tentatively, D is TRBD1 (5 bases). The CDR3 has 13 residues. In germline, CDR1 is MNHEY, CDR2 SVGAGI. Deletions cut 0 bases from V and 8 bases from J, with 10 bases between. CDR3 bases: TGTGCCAGCAGTTACTCAAGAGGGGTCGGCTACACCTTC. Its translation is CASSYSRGVGYTF.

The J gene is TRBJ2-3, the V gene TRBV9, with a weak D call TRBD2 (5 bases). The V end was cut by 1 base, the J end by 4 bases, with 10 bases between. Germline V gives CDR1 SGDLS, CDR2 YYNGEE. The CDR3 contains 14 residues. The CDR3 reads CASSVQWEPDTQYF. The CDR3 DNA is TGTGCCAGCAGCGTACAATGGGAGCCAGATACGCAGTATTTT.

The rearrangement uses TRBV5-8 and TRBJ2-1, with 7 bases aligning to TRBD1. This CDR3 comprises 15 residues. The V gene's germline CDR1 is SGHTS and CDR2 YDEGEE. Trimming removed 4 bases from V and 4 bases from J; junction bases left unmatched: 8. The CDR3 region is CASSVTDRLYNEQFF. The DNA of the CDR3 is TGTGCCAGCAGCGTGACGGACAGGCTATACAATGAGCAGTTCTTC.

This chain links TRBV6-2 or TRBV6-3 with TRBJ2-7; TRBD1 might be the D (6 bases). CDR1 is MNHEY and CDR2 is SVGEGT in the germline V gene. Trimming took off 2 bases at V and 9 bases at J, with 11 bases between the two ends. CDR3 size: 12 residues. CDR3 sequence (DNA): TGTGCCAGCAGTTACGGACAGCTTGGGCAGTACTTC. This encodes CASSYGQLGQYF.

As DNA, the CDR3 is TGTGCCACCAGCAGAGAAATGAACACTGAAGCTTTCTTT. Translation gives CATSREMNTEAFF. The genes are TRBV15 and TRBJ1-1; no clear D. The CDR3 has 13 amino acids. With 0 bases removed from V and 0 bases from J, the gap between germline ends came to 2 bases. Germline CDR1 is LNHNV and CDR2 is YYDKDF (reference sequence).

CDR3 in amino acids: CASSLLEVRSEAFF. The CDR3 DNA reads TGTGCCAGCAGCCTCCTAGAAGTTCGGTCTGAAGCTTTCTTT. This chain uses TRBV7-9 with TRBJ1-1; D is uncertain. There are 14 residues in the CDR3. The germline V gene encodes CDR1 SEHNR and CDR2 FQNEAQ (reference sequence). Trimming pared 5 bases from V and 6 bases from J, leaving 16 bases between.

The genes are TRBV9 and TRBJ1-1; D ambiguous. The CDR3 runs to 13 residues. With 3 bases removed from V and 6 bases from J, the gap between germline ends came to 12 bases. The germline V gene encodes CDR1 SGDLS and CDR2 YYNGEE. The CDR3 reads CASSGSRGAEAFF. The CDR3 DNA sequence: TGTGCCAGCAGCGGGTCCCGAGGCGCTGAAGCTTTCTTT.

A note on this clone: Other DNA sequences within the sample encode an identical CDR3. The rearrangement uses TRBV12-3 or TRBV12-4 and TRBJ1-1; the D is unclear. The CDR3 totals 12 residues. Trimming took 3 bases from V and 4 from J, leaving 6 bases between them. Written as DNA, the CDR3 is TGTGCCAGCAGTTTTGTCCCCACTGAAGCTTTCTTT. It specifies CASSFVPTEAFF.

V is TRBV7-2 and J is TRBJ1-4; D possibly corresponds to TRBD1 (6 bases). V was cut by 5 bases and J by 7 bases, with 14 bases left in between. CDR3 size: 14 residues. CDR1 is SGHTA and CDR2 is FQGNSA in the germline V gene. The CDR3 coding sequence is TGTGCCAGCAGCATTGACAGGACGGGTGAAAAACTGTTTTTT. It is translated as CASSIDRTGEKLFF.

CDR3 protein: CASSQGKANEQFF. The CDR3 bases are TGTGCCAGCAGCCAAGGTAAGGCGAATGAGCAGTTCTTC. The chain joins TRBV3-1 (or the pseudogene TRBV3-2) to TRBJ2-1, with D unclear. CDR3 length equals 13 residues. V dropped 1 base and J dropped 7 bases, with 8 bases sitting between them. CDR1 LGHDT and CDR2 YNNKEL come from the germline V gene (reference sequence).

CDR3 bases: TGTGCCAGCAGCTATGGCCTTGGTGGCTACACCTTC. Its translation: CASSYGLGGYTF. The V and J genes are TRBV5-6 and TRBJ1-2; D not resolved. The CDR3 consists of 12 residues. Trimming removed 3 bases at V and 7 bases at J, with 10 bases between. Germline V gives CDR1 SGHDT, CDR2 YYEEEE.

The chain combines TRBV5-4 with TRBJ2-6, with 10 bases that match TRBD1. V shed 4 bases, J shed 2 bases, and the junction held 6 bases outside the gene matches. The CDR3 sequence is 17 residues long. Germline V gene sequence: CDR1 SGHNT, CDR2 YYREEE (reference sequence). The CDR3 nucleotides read TGTGCCAGCAGCCCCCCGACAGGGGGCACTGGGGCCAACGTCCTGACTTTC. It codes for CASSPPTGGTGANVLTF.

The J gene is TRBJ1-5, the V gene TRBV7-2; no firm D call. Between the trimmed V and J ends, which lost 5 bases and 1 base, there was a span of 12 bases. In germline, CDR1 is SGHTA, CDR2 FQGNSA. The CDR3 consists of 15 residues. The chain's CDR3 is CASSLMDGSNQPQHF. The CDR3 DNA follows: TGTGCCAGCAGCCTGATGGACGGGAGCAATCAGCCCCAGCATTTT.

The CDR3 loop reads CASSLVSGETYNEQFF. The CDR3 coding sequence is TGTGCCAGCAGCTTAGTTTCAGGGGAAACCTACAATGAGCAGTTCTTC. The chain recombines TRBV7-2 with TRBJ2-1, with D possibly matching TRBD1 (6 bases). Germline CDR1 and CDR2: SGHTA and FQGNSA. This CDR3 region has 16 residues. V was shortened by 1 base and J by 2 bases, with 12 bases between the two germline ends.

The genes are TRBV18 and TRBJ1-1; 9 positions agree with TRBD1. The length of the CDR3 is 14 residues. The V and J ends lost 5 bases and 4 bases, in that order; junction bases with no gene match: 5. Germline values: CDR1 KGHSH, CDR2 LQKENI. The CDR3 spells CASSWGQGLTEAFF. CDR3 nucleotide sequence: TGTGCCAGCTCATGGGGACAGGGCCTCACTGAAGCTTTCTTT.

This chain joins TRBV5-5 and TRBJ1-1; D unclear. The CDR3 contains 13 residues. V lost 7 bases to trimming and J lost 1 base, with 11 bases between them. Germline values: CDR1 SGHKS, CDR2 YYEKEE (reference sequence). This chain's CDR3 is CASGGLSNTEAFF. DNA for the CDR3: TGTGCCAGCGGAGGTCTCTCGAACACTGAAGCTTTCTTT.

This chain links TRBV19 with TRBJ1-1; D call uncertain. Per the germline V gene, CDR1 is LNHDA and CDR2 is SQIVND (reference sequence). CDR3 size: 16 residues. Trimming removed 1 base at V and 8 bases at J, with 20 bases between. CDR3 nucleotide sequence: TGTGCCAGTAGTATAGTACCGGCGGGAGCCCTCTTCGAAGCTTTCTTT. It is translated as CASSIVPAGALFEAFF.

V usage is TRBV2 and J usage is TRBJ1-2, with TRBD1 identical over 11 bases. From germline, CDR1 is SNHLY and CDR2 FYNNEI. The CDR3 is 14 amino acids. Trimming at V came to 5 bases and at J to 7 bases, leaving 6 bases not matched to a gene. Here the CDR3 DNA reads TGTGCCAGCAGTTCTGGGACAGGGGGAGCTGGCTACACCTTC. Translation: CASSSGTGGAGYTF.

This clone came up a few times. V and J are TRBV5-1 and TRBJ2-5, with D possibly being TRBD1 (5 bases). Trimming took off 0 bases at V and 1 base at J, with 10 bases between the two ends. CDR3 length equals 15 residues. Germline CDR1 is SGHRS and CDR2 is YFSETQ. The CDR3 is CASSLGTITQETQYF. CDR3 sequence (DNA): TGCGCCAGCAGCTTGGGGACAATCACCCAAGAGACCCAGTACTTC.

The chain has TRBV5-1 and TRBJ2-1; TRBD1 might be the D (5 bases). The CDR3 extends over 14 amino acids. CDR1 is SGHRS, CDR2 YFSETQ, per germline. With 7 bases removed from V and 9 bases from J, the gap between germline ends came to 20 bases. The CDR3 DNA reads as TGCGCCAGCGGGGCCTCAAGTATACGTATTGAGCAGTTCTTC. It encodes CASGASSIRIEQFF.